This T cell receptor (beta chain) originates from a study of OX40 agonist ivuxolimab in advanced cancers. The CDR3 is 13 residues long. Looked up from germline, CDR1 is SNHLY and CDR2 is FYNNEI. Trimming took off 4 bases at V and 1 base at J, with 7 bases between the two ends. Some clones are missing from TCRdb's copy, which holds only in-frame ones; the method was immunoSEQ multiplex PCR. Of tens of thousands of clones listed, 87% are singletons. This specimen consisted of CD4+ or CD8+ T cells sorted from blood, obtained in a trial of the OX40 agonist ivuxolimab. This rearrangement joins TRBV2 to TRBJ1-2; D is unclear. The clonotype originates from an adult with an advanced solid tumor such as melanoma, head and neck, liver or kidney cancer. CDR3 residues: CASSGGRNYGYTF. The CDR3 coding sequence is TGTGCCAGCAGTGGAGGGCGTAACTATGGCTACACCTTC. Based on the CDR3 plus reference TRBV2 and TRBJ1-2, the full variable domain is EPEVTQTPSHQVTQMGQEVILRCVPISNHLYFYWYRQILGQKVEFLVSFYNNEISEKSEIFDDQFSVERPDGSNFTLKIRSTKLEDSAMYFCASSGGRNYGYTFGSGTRLTVV.